This TCR beta chain originates from a study of T cells in Graves' hyperthyroidism and ophthalmopathy (dated by TCRdb to between 2019 and 2020). Background for the entire study: Peripheral blood samples were taken at initial diagnosis, before any treatment was given. The paper describes TCR Vbeta CDR3 sequencing of 135 peripheral blood samples, made up of about 41 ophthalmopathy patients, approximately 76 hyperthyroidism patients and 17 progressor patients. To identify distinguishing TCR V-J signatures, a discovery cohort of 100 patients was used, comprising 40 to 45 with Graves' ophthalmopathy and around 57 with stable Graves' hyperthyroidism. For training and testing, the 100 or so patients in the discovery cohort were randomly divided in a 7:3 ratio. Whether ophthalmopathy could be predicted prospectively was tested in an independent validation cohort made up of under 20 hyperthyroidism patients plus 17 patients who later progressed to ophthalmopathy. After blood sampling, hyperthyroidism patients were treated with methimazole at a starting dose of 30 mg daily, and ophthalmopathy patients were treated with high-dose intravenous methylprednisolone. In over five Graves' hyperthyroidism patients, the study also compared T-cell repertoires from thyroid tissue with T-cell repertoires from blood. Study-wide findings and limitations: In validation, the model predicted progression to ophthalmopathy with roughly 66% sensitivity and approximately 72% specificity, a median of approximately 6.5 months before onset. Sample size was not statistically predetermined, and blinding of investigators to group allocation was not performed. Most expanded thyroid clonotypes (frequency above 0.001) were also found in blood, which suggests that blood repertoires may mirror thyroid immune responses. In cross-validation, a model built on a 13 V-J signature told ophthalmopathy apart from stable hyperthyroidism with approximately 90% sensitivity and approximately 84% specificity, and in testing the same model reached 80%/75%.

Many counts were recorded for this clonotype. The antigen it recognizes is unknown. Base qualities were left out, and no much larger clone turns up one base away. TCR beta CDR3 regions were amplified from RNA transcripts. The first round of RT-PCR for the TCR CDR3 was performed with the HTBI primer set and the Qiagen OneStep RT-PCR kit. The libraries were constructed in a second round of multiplex PCR and then size-selected and purified. The libraries were sequenced on an Illumina HiSeq2000 using paired-end 100 bp reads. The authors' analysis ran thus. Raw data were processed with SOAPnuke, discarding reads with adapters, uncalled bases, mean Phred below 15, or no exact constant-primer or identifier match. COPE v1.2.5 was used to merge the high-quality paired reads, and each unique nucleotide sequence was defined as a clonotype. Clonotypes were aligned to IMGT TRBV, TRBD and TRBJ reference segments using MiTCR v1.1. The analysis was restricted to V-J combinations with a frequency above 0.0001, which together covered over 99% of the repertoires. The TCS score was defined as F50 (clonal expansion) divided by E x V (chaos), with BLOSUM62-based TCRdist calculated between CDR3 peptides within each V-J. Welch's t-statistics and random forest reduced fewer than 600 V-J features to about 13, which were used in a naive Bayes classifier (R e1071). The Morisita-Horn index was used to measure how similar the thyroid and blood repertoires were. TCRdb cleaned the public reads at Q25 with fastp, built clones with MiXCR and kept in-frame beta chains. When rows share a CDR3 protein, they turn into one entry using the most common DNA and genes. The authors' filters were not applied to this entry. This sample holds approximately 600,000 distinct CDR3 sequences; around 15% were observed only once. The top ten constitute 4% to 5.5% of the sample.

Ophthalmopathy patients had moderately to severely active disease, Clinical Activity Score of at least 3, NOSPECS grade of at least 4, and duration under 3 months. Any patient with an uncontrolled infection, another autoimmune disease, pregnancy or lactation was excluded. Diagnoses were based on clinical symptoms, serum thyroxine and TRAb, thyroid ultrasound and orbital computed tomography. Ficoll-Paque density gradient centrifugation was used to isolate PBMCs from around 10 ml of fresh peripheral blood. Total RNA was extracted with Trizol reagent, and quality was checked on an Agilent 2100 Bioanalyzer. V sheds 2 bases and J sheds 6 bases, leaving 11 bases between their ends. The germline V gene encodes CDR1 MGHDK and CDR2 SYGVNS. Inclusive of the bounding cysteine and phenylalanine, the CDR3 is 14 residues long. Just the 42-base CDR3 DNA is kept, in frame starting at base 1.

This sequence uses TRBV25-1 and TRBJ2-4; the D gene lacks a confident call. Sequenced input: blood. The clonotype originates from a woman between 40 and 55 years old with Graves' ophthalmopathy. The nucleotides read TGTGCCAGCAGTGAAAGTCAGATAACAAACATTCAGTACTTC. This sequence encodes CASSESQITNIQYF.